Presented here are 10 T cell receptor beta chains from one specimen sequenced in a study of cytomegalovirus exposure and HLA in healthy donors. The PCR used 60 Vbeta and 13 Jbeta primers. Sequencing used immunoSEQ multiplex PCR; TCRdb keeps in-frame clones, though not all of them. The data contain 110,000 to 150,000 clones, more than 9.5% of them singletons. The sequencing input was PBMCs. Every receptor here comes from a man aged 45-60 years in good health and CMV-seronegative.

CDR3 region: CASSEGGADTQYF. The CDR3 DNA sequence: TGTGCCAGCAGTGAAGGAGGGGCAGATACGCAGTATTTT. This chain uses TRBV6-4 with TRBJ2-3, with a weak D call TRBD2 (6 bases). Germline V gives CDR1 MRHNA, CDR2 SNTAGT. The CDR3 runs 13 residues. Trimming left V 3 bases short and J 4 bases short, with 8 bases between.

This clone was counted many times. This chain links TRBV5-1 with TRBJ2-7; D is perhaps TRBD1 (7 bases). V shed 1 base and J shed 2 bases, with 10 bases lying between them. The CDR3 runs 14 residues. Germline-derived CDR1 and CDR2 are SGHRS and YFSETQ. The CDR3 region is CASSLQGGTYEQYF. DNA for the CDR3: TGCGCCAGCAGCTTGCAGGGGGGAACCTACGAGCAGTACTTC.

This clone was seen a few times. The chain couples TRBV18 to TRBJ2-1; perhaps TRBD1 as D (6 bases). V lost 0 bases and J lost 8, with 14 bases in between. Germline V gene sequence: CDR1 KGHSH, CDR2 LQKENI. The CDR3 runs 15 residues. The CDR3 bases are TGTGCCAGCTCACCACCGGTATTAGGGGGATATGAGCAGTTCTTC. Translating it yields CASSPPVLGGYEQFF.

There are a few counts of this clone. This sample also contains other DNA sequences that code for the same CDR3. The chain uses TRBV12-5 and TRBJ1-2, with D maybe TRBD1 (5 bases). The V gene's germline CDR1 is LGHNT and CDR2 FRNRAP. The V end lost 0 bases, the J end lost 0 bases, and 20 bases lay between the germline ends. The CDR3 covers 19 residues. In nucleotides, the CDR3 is TGTGCTAGTGGTTTGGTACGAGGGTCGGGGGATTTAGCTAACTATGGCTACACCTTC. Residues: CASGLVRGSGDLANYGYTF.

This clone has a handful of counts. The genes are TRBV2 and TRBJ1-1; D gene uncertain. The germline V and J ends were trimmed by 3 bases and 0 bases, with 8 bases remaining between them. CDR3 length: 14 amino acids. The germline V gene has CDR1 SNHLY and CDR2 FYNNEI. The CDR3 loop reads CASSERSLNTEAFF. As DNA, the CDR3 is TGTGCCAGCAGTGAGAGGAGTTTGAACACTGAAGCTTTCTTT.

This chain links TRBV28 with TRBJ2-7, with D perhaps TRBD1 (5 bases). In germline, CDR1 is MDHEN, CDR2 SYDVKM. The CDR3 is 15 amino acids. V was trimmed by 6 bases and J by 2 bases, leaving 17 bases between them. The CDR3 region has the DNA TGTGCCAGCAGCCGTCGACAGAAGCCCGCCTACGAGCAGTACTTC. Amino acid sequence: CASSRRQKPAYEQYF.

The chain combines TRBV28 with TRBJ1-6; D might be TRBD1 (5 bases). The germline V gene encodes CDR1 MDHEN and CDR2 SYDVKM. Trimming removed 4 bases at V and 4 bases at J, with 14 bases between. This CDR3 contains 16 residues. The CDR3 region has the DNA TGTGCCAGCAGTTCAGACAGCGCCAGATATAATTCACCCCTCCACTTT. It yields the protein CASSSDSARYNSPLHF.

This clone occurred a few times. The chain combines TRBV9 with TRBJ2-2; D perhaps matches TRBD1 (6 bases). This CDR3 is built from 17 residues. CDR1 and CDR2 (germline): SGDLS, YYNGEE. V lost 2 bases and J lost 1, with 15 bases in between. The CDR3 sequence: CASSVRAGTLNTGELFF. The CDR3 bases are TGTGCCAGCAGCGTCAGAGCCGGGACACTGAACACCGGGGAGCTGTTTTTT.

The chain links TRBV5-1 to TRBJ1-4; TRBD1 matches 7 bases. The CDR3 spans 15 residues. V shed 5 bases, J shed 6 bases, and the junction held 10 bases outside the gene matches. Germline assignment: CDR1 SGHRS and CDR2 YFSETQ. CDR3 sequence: CASSMVQGGDEKLFF. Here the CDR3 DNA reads TGCGCCAGCAGTATGGTTCAGGGGGGAGATGAAAAACTGTTTTTT.

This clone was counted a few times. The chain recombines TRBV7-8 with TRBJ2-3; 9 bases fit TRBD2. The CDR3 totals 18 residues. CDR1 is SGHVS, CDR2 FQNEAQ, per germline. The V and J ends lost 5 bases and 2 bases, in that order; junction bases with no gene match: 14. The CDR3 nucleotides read TGTGCCAGCAGCCCTTGGGCGGGAGGGCCGGGGCTCACAGATACGCAGTATTTT. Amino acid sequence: CASSPWAGGPGLTDTQYF. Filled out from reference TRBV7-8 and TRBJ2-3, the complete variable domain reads GAGVSQSPRYKVAKRGQDVALRCDPISGHVSLFWYQQALGQGPEFLTYFQNEAQLDKSGLPSDRFFAERPEGSVSTLKIQRTQQEDSAVYLCASSPWAGGPGLTDTQYFGPGTRLTVL.